The 18 T cell receptor beta chains below were found in one sample sequenced in a study of T-cell reconstitution after alpha-beta-depleted transplantation in children. Preparation of the TCRbeta library involved a method that used unique molecular identifiers. TCRdb itself ran the PCR reads through MiXCR, one entry per CDR3 protein. The data hold 450,000 to 600,000 distinct CDR3 sequences, with 32% observed a single time. The source was PBMCs from the stem cell graft donor, collected from the stem cell graft. Receptor source: a human donor who donated a stem cell graft to a child with aplastic anemia.

This chain links TRBV12-3 or TRBV12-4 with TRBJ2-1; 14 bases map to TRBD2. The junction had 6 bases not matched to a gene; V was cut back by 5 bases and J by 6 bases. This CDR3 is built from 16 residues. CDR3 sequence: CASSGGLAGVINEQFF. The DNA of the CDR3 is TGTGCCAGCAGTGGGGGACTAGCGGGAGTTATCAATGAGCAGTTCTTC.

The rearrangement joins TRBV20-1 to TRBJ1-1; tentatively, D is TRBD1 (5 bases). The CDR3 runs 13 residues. Germline V gene data show CDR1 as DFQATT and CDR2 as SNEGSKA (reference sequence). V gave up 4 bases and J gave up 10 bases, with 19 bases separating them. As DNA, the CDR3 is TGCAGTGCTAACCGGGGGACCGAGAGGGGAGCTTTCTTT. Encoded protein: CSANRGTERGAFF.

The chain couples TRBV5-4 to TRBJ2-2; 9 bases fit TRBD2. Germline loops: CDR1 SGHNT, CDR2 YYREEE (reference sequence). The V gene end was trimmed by 0 bases and the J gene end by 3 bases; junction bases not matched to a gene: 3. CDR3 length: 16 amino acids. The CDR3 nucleotides read TGTGCCAGCAGCTTGGATGTAGCGGGAGACACCGGGGAGCTGTTTTTT. Residues: CASSLDVAGDTGELFF.

V usage is TRBV7-2 and J usage is TRBJ2-6; a weak D match, TRBD1 (5 bases). V was cut by 5 bases and J by 2 bases, with 16 bases left in between. Germline CDR1 SGHTA, CDR2 FQGNSA. The CDR3 has 17 amino acids. This CDR3 is CASSTDAGYAGANVLTF. For the CDR3, the DNA is TGTGCCAGCAGCACCGACGCAGGGTACGCTGGGGCCAACGTCCTGACTTTC.

The chain links TRBV2 to TRBJ2-7; a possible D gene is TRBD1 (5 bases). V gave up 2 bases and J gave up 1 base, with 9 bases separating them. This CDR3 contains 14 residues. CDR1 is SNHLY and CDR2 is FYNNEI in the germline V gene. The CDR3 region is CASSERQGSYEQYF. The CDR3 bases are TGTGCCAGCAGTGAACGTCAGGGATCCTACGAGCAGTACTTC.

This clonotype was found a few times. The chain has TRBV7-3 and TRBJ1-5; possible D gene TRBD1, 6 bases. Germline lookup yields CDR1 SGHTA and CDR2 FQGTGA. The length of the CDR3 is 17 residues. The germline V and J ends were trimmed by 5 bases and 1 base, with 18 bases remaining between them. The DNA of the CDR3 is TGTGCCAGCAGCACCTCGGCAGGGGCGGACAGCAATCAGCCCCAGCATTTT. As protein: CASSTSAGADSNQPQHF.

The rearrangement uses TRBV7-2 and TRBJ2-3; 7 nucleotides agree with TRBD1. CDR1 and CDR2 (germline): SGHTA, FQGNSA. This CDR3 region has 15 residues. The junction had 7 bases not matched to a gene; V was cut back by 5 bases and J by 2 bases. This chain's CDR3 is CASSNRGLYTDTQYF. The CDR3 DNA reads as TGTGCCAGCAGCAACAGGGGCCTTTACACAGATACGCAGTATTTT.

The chain employs TRBV29-1 and TRBJ2-3, with D perhaps assigned TRBD1 or TRBD2 (5 bases each). The germline gives CDR1 SQVTM, CDR2 ANQGSEA. The V end lost 7 bases, the J end lost 2 bases, and 16 bases lay between the germline ends. This CDR3 is 14 amino acids long. CDR3 loop: CSARTGTSTDTQYF. Written as DNA, the CDR3 is TGCAGCGCCCGAACCGGGACCTCCACAGATACGCAGTATTTT.

There are a few counts of this clonotype. The genes are TRBV7-9 and TRBJ1-1, with D perhaps TRBD1 (5 bases). Germline CDR1 is SEHNR and CDR2 is FQNEAQ (reference sequence). The CDR3 runs to 15 residues. V was cut by 2 bases and J by 3 bases, with 13 bases left in between. CDR3 residues: CASSLLGARDTEAFF. CDR3 bases: TGTGCCAGCAGCTTATTAGGGGCGCGAGACACTGAAGCTTTCTTT.

The chain combines TRBV7-9 with TRBJ2-7; 12 nucleotides align to TRBD2. CDR1 is SEHNR, CDR2 FQNEAQ, per germline (reference sequence). V shed 3 bases, J shed 6 bases, and the junction held 0 bases outside the gene matches. This CDR3 is 13 amino acids long. The CDR3 DNA sequence: TGTGCCAGCAGCTTGACTAGCGGGGGCGAGCAGTACGTC. Protein sequence: CASSLTSGGEQYV.

The chain combines TRBV7-9 with TRBJ2-1; D is perhaps TRBD2 (6 bases). The V and J ends lost 4 bases and 5 bases respectively, with 12 bases between them. In germline, CDR1 is SEHNR, CDR2 FQNEAQ (reference sequence). This CDR3 spans 14 amino acids. The CDR3 region has the DNA TGTGCCAGCAGCTCCTGGGAGGAAAACAATGAGCAGTTCTTC. It specifies CASSSWEENNEQFF.

This chain connects TRBV25-1 to TRBJ1-1; D might be TRBD1 (5 bases). Germline CDR1 MGHDK, CDR2 SYGVNS. V lost 8 bases to trimming and J lost 6 bases, with 13 bases between them. The CDR3 is made up of 12 amino acids. The CDR3 loop reads CASRQTASEAFF. CDR3 bases: TGTGCCAGCCGACAGACAGCCTCTGAAGCTTTCTTT.

V gene TRBV5-1 combines with J gene TRBJ2-2; D uncertain. The CDR3 contains 15 residues. V was cut by 4 bases and J by 4 bases, with 14 bases left in between. Germline lookup yields CDR1 SGHRS and CDR2 YFSETQ. CDR3 sequence: CASSRTVGPTGELFF. CDR3 in DNA: TGCGCCAGCAGCCGTACAGTCGGCCCCACCGGGGAGCTGTTTTTT.

This clonotype has a handful of counts. The rearrangement links TRBV29-1 to TRBJ2-3, with 13 bases aligning to TRBD2. Germline V lookup: CDR1 SQVTM, CDR2 ANQGSEA. V trimming: 6 bases; J trimming: 11 bases; junction bases outside the gene matches: 11. The CDR3 is 14 amino acids. The CDR3 loop reads CSVSPGLAGKEQYF. CDR3 in DNA: TGCAGCGTAAGCCCGGGACTAGCGGGAAAAGAGCAGTATTTT.

This clonotype was observed a few times. This rearrangement joins TRBV27 to TRBJ2-5; 7 nucleotides line up with TRBD2. The trim removed 0 bases at V and 5 bases at J, leaving 15 bases unmatched. Germline CDR1 and CDR2: MNHEY and SMNVEV (reference sequence). The CDR3 covers 18 residues. CDR3 nucleotides: TGTGCCAGCAGTTTATCGATGTTGGGGAGGGACGATTGGGAGACCCAGTACTTC. This sequence encodes CASSLSMLGRDDWETQYF.

The chain is built from TRBV19 and TRBJ2-3, with TRBD1 as a possible D gene (6 bases). V was pared by 1 base and J by 2 bases, with 13 bases between. This CDR3 has 16 amino acids. The germline V gene has CDR1 LNHDA and CDR2 SQIVND (reference sequence). The CDR3 spells CASSIGDMILTDTQYF. CDR3 bases: TGTGCCAGTAGTATAGGGGACATGATACTCACAGATACGCAGTATTTT.

The chain employs TRBV29-1 and TRBJ2-6; D gene unclear. Germline values: CDR1 SQVTM, CDR2 ANQGSEA. This CDR3 has 15 amino acids. V gave up 4 bases and J gave up 2 bases, with 12 bases separating them. The DNA of the CDR3 is TGCAGCGTTGGGGCACTACCCGCTGGGGCCAACGTCCTGACTTTC. Amino acids: CSVGALPAGANVLTF.

This chain connects TRBV29-1 to TRBJ1-1; no definite D call. Trimming pared 6 bases from V and 1 base from J, leaving 9 bases between. CDR1 is SQVTM, CDR2 ANQGSEA, per germline. The CDR3 has 12 amino acids. The CDR3 protein is CSVREGNTEAFF. The DNA for the CDR3 is TGCAGCGTCCGCGAGGGGAACACTGAAGCTTTCTTT.